The TCR beta chain under discussion was sequenced for a study of T cells in Graves' hyperthyroidism and ophthalmopathy. Whole-study context: Peripheral blood collection took place at initial diagnosis, before any treatment.

RNA transcripts served as the template for amplifying TCR beta CDR3 regions. Using the HTBI primer set, a first-round RT-PCR was run on the TCR CDR3. A single record per CDR3 protein comes from TCRdb applying MiXCR to the multiplex PCR reads. The repertoire consists of some 460,000 distinct CDR3 sequences, with approximately 14% occurring once and the leading ten covering 14%. Germline V gene sequence: CDR1 SGDLS, CDR2 YYNGEE. CDR3 length equals 14 residues. V lost 0 bases, J lost 4 bases, and 10 bases lay in between. The hyperthyroidism patients had all been newly diagnosed, and their disease duration was under 2 months. Their ages ranged from 18 to 65 years. The sample holds many counts of this clonotype.

This clonotype was obtained from a woman under 30 with Graves' hyperthyroidism. The sequenced sample consisted of blood. The chain couples TRBV9 to TRBJ1-1; TRBD1 might be the D (5 bases). CDR3 loop: CASSVVGGGTEAFF. In DNA, the CDR3 is TGTGCCAGCAGCGTAGTGGGGGGGGGCACTGAAGCTTTCTTT.